These T cell receptor beta chains were read from a single sample in a study of tumor-infiltrating lymphocytes in localized non-small cell lung cancer. Profiling relied on immunoSEQ multiplex PCR, and the TCRdb table lists in-frame clones only, not all of them. The sample includes about 17,000 clones, over 75% seen only once; the top ten take approximately 10%. Material for sequencing was uninvolved lung tissue not adjacent to the tumor. Receptor source: a human donor with non-small cell lung cancer. Both conserved end residues are part of each CDR3. The D gene is left open where the match is weak. Clone size is shown for a subset of rows, as once, few, many or a class of expanded clone.

v_gene,d_gene,abundance,j_gene,CDR3aa,CDR3nt
TRBV2,TRBD1,-,TRBJ2-7,CASSDRGLGTYEQYF,TGTGCCAGCAGCGACAGGGGGCTAGGGACCTACGAGCAGTACTTC
TRBV10-3,-,-,TRBJ1-2,CAISETGTDSGYTF,TGTGCCATCAGTGAGACCGGGACGGACTCAGGCTACACCTTC
TRBV5-4,-,-,TRBJ2-7,CASSTPGTALYEQYF,TGTGCCAGCAGCACACCCGGGACGGCGTTGTACGAGCAGTACTTC
TRBV11-3,-,-,TRBJ2-3,CASSYVGDTQYF,TGTGCCAGCAGTTACGTAGGTGATACGCAGTATTTT
TRBV28,TRBD1,-,TRBJ1-1,CASSVTGGIGEAFF,TGTGCCAGCAGCGTAACAGGGGGGATCGGTGAAGCTTTCTTT
TRBV11-1,-,few,TRBJ2-3,CASSLAFGGHSLTDTQYF,TGTGCCAGCAGCTTAGCGTTTGGGGGACACTCGCTCACAGATACGCAGTATTTT
TRBV29-1,-,-,TRBJ2-7,CSVGQGDEQYF,TGCAGCGTGGGCCAAGGGGACGAGCAGTACTTC
TRBV20-1,-,-,TRBJ2-1,CSAREDNEQFF,TGCAGTGCTAGAGAGGACAATGAGCAGTTCTTC
TRBV7-3,TRBD1,-,TRBJ1-2,CASRGQGVARWYGYTF,TGTGCCAGCCGGGGACAGGGAGTAGCTAGGTGGTATGGCTACACCTTC
TRBV2,-,-,TRBJ2-6,CASSSTVSGANVLTF,TGTGCCAGCAGTTCGACGGTATCTGGGGCCAACGTCCTGACTTTC
TRBV4-1,-,-,TRBJ2-7,CASSQEVAGTTYEQYF,TGCGCCAGCAGCCAAGAAGTGGCAGGAACGACCTACGAGCAGTACTTC